The present TCR beta chain was sequenced within a study of T cell responses to AZD1222 COVID-19 vaccine. Study-wide results and limits: Baseline serostatus was positive in only a handful of AZD1222 recipients. Clonal diversity was possibly underestimated, and the donors were mostly white British, with more females. Samples come after the peak T cell response, not at day 14. Vaccination with two AZD1222 doses was followed by a rise in Spike-specific TCR breadth and depth.

The protocol was immunoSEQ multiplex PCR, while the TCRdb copy is restricted to in-frame clones and leaves out a portion. There are some 150,000 clones in the sample; approximately 88% occur only once, and about 3.2% lies in the top ten. Germline CDR1 LNHNV, CDR2 YYDKDF (reference sequence). The V end was cut by 0 bases, the J end by 9 bases, with 15 bases between. The CDR3 extends over 14 amino acids. Of note for this clone: As yet, its antigen is unknown.

This chain uses TRBV15 with TRBJ2-7, with D maybe TRBD2 (6 bases). This TCR was recovered from an adult in good health. Sequencing used peripheral blood, obtained on day 0 of MenACWY control vaccination. Written as DNA, the CDR3 is TGTGCCACCAGCAGAGAGCGGCTAGCGATGCCGCAGTACTTC. This gives the protein CATSRERLAMPQYF.